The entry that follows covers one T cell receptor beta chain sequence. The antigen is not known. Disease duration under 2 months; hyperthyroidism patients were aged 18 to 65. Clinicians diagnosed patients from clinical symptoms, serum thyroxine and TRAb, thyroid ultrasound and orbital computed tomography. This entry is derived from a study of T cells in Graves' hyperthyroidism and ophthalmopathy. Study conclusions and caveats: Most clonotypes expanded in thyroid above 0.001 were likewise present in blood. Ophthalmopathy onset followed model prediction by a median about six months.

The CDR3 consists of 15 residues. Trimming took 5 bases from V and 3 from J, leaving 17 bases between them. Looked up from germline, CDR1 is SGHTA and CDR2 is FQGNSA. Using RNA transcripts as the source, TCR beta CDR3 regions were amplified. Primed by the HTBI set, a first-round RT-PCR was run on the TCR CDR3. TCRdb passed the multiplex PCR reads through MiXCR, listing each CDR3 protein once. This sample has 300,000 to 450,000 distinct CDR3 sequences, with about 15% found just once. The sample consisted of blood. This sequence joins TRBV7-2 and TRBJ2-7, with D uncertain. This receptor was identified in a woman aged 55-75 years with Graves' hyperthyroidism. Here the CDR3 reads CASSHWSPENYEQYF. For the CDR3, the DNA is TGTGCCAGCAGCCACTGGAGCCCGGAGAACTACGAGCAGTACTTC. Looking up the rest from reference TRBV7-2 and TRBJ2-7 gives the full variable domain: GAGVSQSPSNKVTEKGKDVELRCDPISGHTALYWYRQSLGQGLEFLIYFQGNSAPDKSGLPSDRFSAERTGGSVSTLTIQRTQQEDSAVYLCASSHWSPENYEQYFGPGTRLTVT.